The 25 T cell receptor beta chains below were found in one sample sequenced in a study of blood T cell repertoires in COVID-19. TCRdb's table, derived via immunoSEQ multiplex PCR, lists solely in-frame clones and lacks some. The sample consists of around 58,000 clones, 88% of them appearing once. The sequencing sample was made of peripheral blood. The receptors stem from an older woman with COVID-19, enrolled during active disease.

This chain links TRBV5-6 with TRBJ2-7; the D gene is possibly TRBD2 (5 bases). Germline lookup yields CDR1 SGHDT and CDR2 YYEEEE. The germline V and J ends were trimmed by 4 bases and 7 bases, with 21 bases remaining between them. This CDR3 contains 15 residues. The CDR3 DNA follows: TGTGCCAGCAGCCTCCGGGTCTCAACTCCGGGGGAGCAGTACTTC. It encodes CASSLRVSTPGEQYF. Supplemented by reference TRBV5-6 and TRBJ2-7, the full variable domain reads DAGVTQSPTHLIKTRGQQVTLRCSPKSGHDTVSWYQQALGQGPQFIFQYYEEEERQRGNFPDRFSGHQFPNYSSELNVNALLLGDSALYLCASSLRVSTPGEQYFGPGTRLTVT.

The rearrangement joins TRBV11-2 to TRBJ1-6, with D perhaps TRBD1 (5 bases). V was cut by 2 bases and J by 8 bases, with 7 bases left in between. The CDR3 has 13 residues. Per germline, CDR1 SGHAT and CDR2 FQNNGV. The CDR3 reads CASSLRTHSPLHF. The CDR3 DNA is TGTGCCAGCAGCTTAAGGACACATTCACCCCTCCACTTT.

This clone was observed once. CDR3 region: CARSSLDRGMLSPNYGYTF. CDR3 DNA: TGTGCCAGAAGCTCGCTGGACAGGGGAATGCTTAGTCCTAACTATGGCTACACCTTC. The genes are TRBV5-3 and TRBJ1-2; 9 nucleotides align to TRBD1. TRBV5-3 has ORF status, its function being uncertain. The V and J ends lost 3 bases and 0 bases, in that order; junction bases with no gene match: 15. The CDR3 is made up of 19 amino acids.

This clone appeared a single time. CDR3 residues: CASSLTGDLGNQPQHF. In DNA form, the CDR3 reads TGTGCCAGCAGCTTGACAGGGGACCTAGGGAATCAGCCCCAGCATTTT. This sequence joins TRBV7-2 and TRBJ1-5, with 8 bases fitting TRBD1. From germline, CDR1 is SGHTA and CDR2 FQGNSA. With 3 bases clipped from V and 4 bases from J, the junction kept 8 bases outside the gene matches. CDR3 length: 16 amino acids.

The CDR3 nucleotides read TGTGCCAGCAGCCAAATGTCTGGAGGGAACACTGAAGCTTTCTTT. Amino acid sequence: CASSQMSGGNTEAFF. This rearrangement joins TRBV14 to TRBJ1-1; D unclear. Germline loops: CDR1 SGHDN, CDR2 FVKESK. V gave up 2 bases and J gave up 1 base, with 11 bases separating them. The CDR3 runs to 15 residues.

This chain joins TRBV19 and TRBJ1-1, with 8 bases identical to TRBD1. V lost 2 bases and J lost 6; bases outside the gene matches: 5. The CDR3 spans 14 residues. Germline V lookup: CDR1 LNHDA, CDR2 SQIVND (reference sequence). Here the CDR3 DNA reads TGTGCCAGTAGTATAATGCAGGGGGCCCCTGAAGCTTTCTTT. The encoded protein is CASSIMQGAPEAFF.

This clone was seen only once. The V call is TRBV5-6, the J call TRBJ2-1; D possibly corresponds to TRBD2 (6 bases). V was trimmed by 4 bases and J by 5 bases, leaving 13 bases between them. Germline V lookup: CDR1 SGHDT, CDR2 YYEEEE. The CDR3 is 14 amino acids. The CDR3 is CASSPGWGDNEQFF. The CDR3 DNA follows: TGTGCCAGCAGCCCTGGGTGGGGGGACAATGAGCAGTTCTTC.

This clone was seen a single time. The chain is built from TRBV11-3 and TRBJ1-4, with 7 nucleotides matching TRBD1. CDR3 length equals 13 residues. The trim removed 5 bases at V and 8 bases at J, leaving 5 bases unmatched. Per germline, CDR1 SGHNT and CDR2 YENEEA. In DNA, the CDR3 is TGTGCCAGCAGCCGTACAGGGGACGAAAAACTGTTTTTT. It yields the protein CASSRTGDEKLFF.

The rearrangement links TRBV11-2 to TRBJ1-5; 8 positions agree with TRBD1. Trimming cost V 5 bases and J 4 bases; bases outside gene matches: 7. Germline values: CDR1 SGHAT, CDR2 FQNNGV. This CDR3 spans 15 amino acids. The chain's CDR3 is CASSTTGGINQPQHF. CDR3 sequence (DNA): TGTGCCAGCAGCACTACAGGGGGAATAAATCAGCCCCAGCATTTT. Looking up the rest from reference TRBV11-2 and TRBJ1-5 gives the full variable domain: EAGVAQSPRYKIIEKRQSVAFWCNPISGHATLYWYQQILGQGPKLLIQFQNNGVVDDSQLPKDRFSAERLKGVDSTLKIQPAKLEDSAVYLCASSTTGGINQPQHFGDGTRLSIL.

The V gene is TRBV10-2, the J gene TRBJ1-5, with D maybe TRBD1 (5 bases). Germline lookup yields CDR1 WSHSY and CDR2 SAAADI. The V gene lost 2 bases and the J gene lost 7 bases, with 12 bases spanning the gap. The CDR3 spans 14 residues. The CDR3 sequence: CASSEIMEGQPQHF. The CDR3, as DNA: TGCGCCAGCAGTGAGATTATGGAGGGGCAGCCCCAGCATTTT.

V and J are TRBV12-5 and TRBJ2-2; unclear D gene. The CDR3 totals 15 residues. Looked up from germline, CDR1 is LGHNT and CDR2 is FRNRAP. Trimming took 1 base from V and 0 from J, leaving 6 bases between them. CDR3 loop: CASGLGPSNTGELFF. CDR3 DNA: TGTGCTAGTGGTTTGGGGCCTTCGAACACCGGGGAGCTGTTTTTT.

The V call is TRBV28, the J call TRBJ2-1; 7 nucleotides match TRBD1. The trim removed 4 bases at V and 4 bases at J, leaving 13 bases unmatched. Germline CDR1 reads MDHEN; CDR2 reads SYDVKM. The CDR3 covers 17 residues. DNA of the CDR3: TGTGCCAGCAGTTCCCCGAAGGAGACAGGGCGTTACAATGAGCAGTTCTTC. Its translation: CASSSPKETGRYNEQFF.

V and J are TRBV7-2 and TRBJ1-2, with 7 bases matching TRBD1. V trimming: 6 bases; J trimming: 8 bases; junction bases outside the gene matches: 9. Germline V gene data show CDR1 as SGHTA and CDR2 as FQGNSA. The CDR3 length is 13 residues. As DNA, the CDR3 is TGTGCCAGCAGGACCTACAGGGGAGACGGCTACACCTTC. This sequence encodes CASRTYRGDGYTF.

J is TRBJ2-2 and V is TRBV19; D unclear. Trimming took off 7 bases at V and 2 bases at J, with 11 bases between the two ends. CDR1 LNHDA and CDR2 SQIVND come from the germline V gene (reference sequence). This CDR3 comprises 14 residues. CDR3 residues: CASIGQANTGELFF. The CDR3 nucleotides are TGTGCCAGTATTGGGCAGGCTAACACCGGGGAGCTGTTTTTT.

This chain connects TRBV6-1 to TRBJ2-6, with 12 bases fitting TRBD2. There are 18 residues in the CDR3. V gave up 2 bases and J gave up 4 bases; unmatched junction bases: 6. The V gene's germline CDR1 is MNHNS and CDR2 SASEGT. The DNA of the CDR3 is TGTGCCAGCAGTGAACTAGCGGGGGGGCTAGGAGGGGCCAACGTCCTGACTTTC. This encodes CASSELAGGLGGANVLTF.

This clone was recorded once. The chain combines TRBV11-3 with TRBJ1-1; a possible D gene is TRBD1 (5 bases). The CDR3 extends over 15 amino acids. The germline gives CDR1 SGHNT, CDR2 YENEEA. Trimming pared 5 bases from V and 7 bases from J, leaving 20 bases between. The CDR3 DNA reads as TGTGCCAGCAGCCCGCCCCGGGGCGGGGTTGGTGAAGCTTTCTTT. Translated: CASSPPRGGVGEAFF.

This chain uses TRBV30 with TRBJ1-5; D might be TRBD1 (5 bases). The germline V gene encodes CDR1 GTSNPN and CDR2 SVGIG (reference sequence). This CDR3 contains 15 residues. V dropped 0 bases and J dropped 6 bases, with 15 bases sitting between them. As DNA, the CDR3 is TGTGCCTGGAGTGTAGGGTTGCAGGGCGGTCAGCCCCAGCATTTT. This gives the protein CAWSVGLQGGQPQHF.

This clone was seen just once. The chain combines TRBV27 with TRBJ1-2; D is possibly TRBD1 (6 bases). The V gene lost 8 bases and the J gene lost 2 bases, with 12 bases spanning the gap. Germline CDR1 and CDR2: MNHEY and SMNVEV (reference sequence). The CDR3 is made up of 13 amino acids. The CDR3 nucleotides read TGTGCCAGCGGAATACAGGGAAACTATGGCTACACCTTC. Its protein product is CASGIQGNYGYTF.

The CDR3 DNA sequence: TGTGCCAGCAGCTTAGTTTACGCAGGAGAGACCCAGTACTTC. Amino acid sequence: CASSLVYAGETQYF. V usage is TRBV7-9 and J usage is TRBJ2-5; D is ambiguous. V lost 1 base and J lost 4, with 10 bases in between. This CDR3 contains 14 residues. Germline lookup yields CDR1 SEHNR and CDR2 FQNEAQ (reference sequence).

This chain connects TRBV6-1 to TRBJ1-4; D possibly corresponds to TRBD1 (5 bases). V lost 0 bases and J 5 bases, leaving 10 bases between the germline ends. The CDR3 is 15 amino acids. Germline V CDR1 and CDR2: MNHNS, SASEGT. The CDR3 DNA sequence: TGTGCCAGCAGTGAAGCGGGGGGGGTGAATGAAAAACTGTTTTTT. Translated, it gives CASSEAGGVNEKLFF.

V usage is TRBV7-9 and J usage is TRBJ1-4, with D tentatively TRBD1 (6 bases). Trimming removed 5 bases from V and 7 bases from J, with 14 bases in between. Germline V lookup: CDR1 SEHNR, CDR2 FQNEAQ (reference sequence). The CDR3 runs 14 residues. The CDR3 region has the DNA TGTGCCAGCAGCCTATCCGGGGGGCTTGAAAAACTGTTTTTT. Protein product: CASSLSGGLEKLFF. Full variable domain (remainder filled in from reference TRBV7-9 and TRBJ1-4): DTGVSQNPRHKITKRGQNVTFRCDPISEHNRLYWYRQTLGQGPEFLTYFQNEAQLEKSRLLSDRFSAERPKGSFSTLEIQRTEQGDSAMYLCASSLSGGLEKLFFGSGTQLSVL.

The chain joins TRBV5-4 to TRBJ2-1, with D possibly matching TRBD1 (5 bases). V was trimmed by 5 bases and J by 1 base, leaving 10 bases between them. The CDR3 is 14 amino acids. Germline V gene sequence: CDR1 SGHNT, CDR2 YYREEE (reference sequence). CDR3 sequence (DNA): TGTGCCAGCAGGACAGAACAATCCTACAATGAGCAGTTCTTC. Translating gives CASRTEQSYNEQFF.

This chain links TRBV28 with TRBJ2-7, with 10 bases fitting TRBD1. J was trimmed by 5 bases and V by 4 bases; bases with no gene match: 5. Germline loops: CDR1 MDHEN, CDR2 SYDVKM. The CDR3 spans 14 residues. The CDR3 spells CASSSSGQGDEQYF. CDR3 DNA: TGTGCCAGCAGTTCATCAGGACAGGGGGACGAGCAGTACTTC.

The chain is built from TRBV7-9 and TRBJ1-5, with a tentative D call TRBD1 (5 bases). The CDR3 has 15 residues. V was shortened by 5 bases and J by 4 bases, with 15 bases between the two germline ends. Per germline, CDR1 SEHNR and CDR2 FQNEAQ (reference sequence). CDR3 sequence (DNA): TGTGCCAGCAGCCCTAGGGGTGGGGGGAATCAGCCCCAGCATTTT. Its protein is CASSPRGGGNQPQHF.

The chain joins TRBV2 to TRBJ2-1; D ambiguous. The CDR3 is 14 amino acids. V dropped 7 bases and J dropped 3 bases, with 13 bases sitting between them. The germline V gene has CDR1 SNHLY and CDR2 FYNNEI. In DNA, the CDR3 is TGTGCCAGCAATTATGCCACTATCTACAATGAGCAGTTCTTC. Its protein product is CASNYATIYNEQFF.